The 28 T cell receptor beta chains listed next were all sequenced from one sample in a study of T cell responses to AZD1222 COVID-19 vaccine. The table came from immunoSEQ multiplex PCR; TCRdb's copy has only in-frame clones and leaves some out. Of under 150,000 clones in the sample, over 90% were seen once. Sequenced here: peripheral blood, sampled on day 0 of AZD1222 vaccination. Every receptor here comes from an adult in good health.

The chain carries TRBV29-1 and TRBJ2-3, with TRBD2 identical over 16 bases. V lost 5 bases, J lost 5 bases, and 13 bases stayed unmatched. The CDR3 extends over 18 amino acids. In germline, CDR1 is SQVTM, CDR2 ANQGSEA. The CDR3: CSVLSPGLAGGQIDTQYF. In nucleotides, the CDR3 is TGCAGCGTTCTATCACCGGGACTAGCGGGGGGGCAAATAGATACGCAGTATTTT.

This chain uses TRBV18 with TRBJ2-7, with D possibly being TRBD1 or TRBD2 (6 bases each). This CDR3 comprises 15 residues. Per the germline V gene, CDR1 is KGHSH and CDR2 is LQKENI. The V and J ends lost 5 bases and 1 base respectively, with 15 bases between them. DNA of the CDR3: TGTGCCAGCTCAGGATCGGGGGCTGGATCCTACGAGCAGTACTTC. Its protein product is CASSGSGAGSYEQYF.

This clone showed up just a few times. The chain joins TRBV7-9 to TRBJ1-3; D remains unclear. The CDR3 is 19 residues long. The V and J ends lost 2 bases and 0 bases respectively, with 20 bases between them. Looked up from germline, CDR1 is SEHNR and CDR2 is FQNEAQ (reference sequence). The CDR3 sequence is CASSLRSLGLVSSGNTIYF. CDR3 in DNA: TGTGCCAGCAGCTTAAGGTCGTTGGGCTTAGTCAGCTCTGGAAACACCATATATTTT.

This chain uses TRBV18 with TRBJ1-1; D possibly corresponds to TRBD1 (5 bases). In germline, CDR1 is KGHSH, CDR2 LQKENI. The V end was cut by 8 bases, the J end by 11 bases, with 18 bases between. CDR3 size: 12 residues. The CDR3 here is CASTNQGQVAFF. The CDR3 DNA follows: TGTGCCAGCACGAATCAGGGTCAGGTGGCTTTCTTT.

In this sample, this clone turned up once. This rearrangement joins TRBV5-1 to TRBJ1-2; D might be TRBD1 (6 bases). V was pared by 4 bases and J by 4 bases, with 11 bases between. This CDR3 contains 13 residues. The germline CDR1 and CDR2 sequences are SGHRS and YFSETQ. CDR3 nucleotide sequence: TGCGCCAGCAGCAGCCGGACAGTCTATGGCTACACCTTC. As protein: CASSSRTVYGYTF.

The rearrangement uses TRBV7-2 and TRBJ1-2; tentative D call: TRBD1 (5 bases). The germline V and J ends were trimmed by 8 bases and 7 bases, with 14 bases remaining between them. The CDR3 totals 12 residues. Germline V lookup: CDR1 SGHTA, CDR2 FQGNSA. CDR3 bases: TGTGCCAGCGGGCCGGCGGGGGGTGGCTACACCTTC. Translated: CASGPAGGGYTF.

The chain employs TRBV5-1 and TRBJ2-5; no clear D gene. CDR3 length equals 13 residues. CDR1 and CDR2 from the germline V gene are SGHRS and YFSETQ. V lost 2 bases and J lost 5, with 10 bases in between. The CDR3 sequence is CASSLGVGETQYF. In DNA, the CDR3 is TGCGCCAGCAGCTTAGGTGTAGGGGAGACCCAGTACTTC.

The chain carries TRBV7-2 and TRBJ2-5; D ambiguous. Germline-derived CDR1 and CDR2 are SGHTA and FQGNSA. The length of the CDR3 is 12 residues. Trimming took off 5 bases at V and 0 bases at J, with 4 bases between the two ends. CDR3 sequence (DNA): TGTGCCAGCAGCAGGTACCAAGAGACCCAGTACTTC. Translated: CASSRYQETQYF.

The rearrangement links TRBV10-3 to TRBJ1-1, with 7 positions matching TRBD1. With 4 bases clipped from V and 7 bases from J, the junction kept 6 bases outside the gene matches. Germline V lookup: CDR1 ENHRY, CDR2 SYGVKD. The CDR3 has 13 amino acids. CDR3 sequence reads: CAISVGQTGEAFF. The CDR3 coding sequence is TGTGCCATCAGTGTGGGACAGACTGGTGAAGCTTTCTTT.

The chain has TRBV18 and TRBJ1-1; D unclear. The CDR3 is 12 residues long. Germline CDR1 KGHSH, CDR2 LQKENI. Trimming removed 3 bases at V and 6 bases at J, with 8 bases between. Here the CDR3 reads CASSPMRPEAFF. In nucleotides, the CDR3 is TGTGCCAGCTCACCCATGAGACCTGAAGCTTTCTTT.

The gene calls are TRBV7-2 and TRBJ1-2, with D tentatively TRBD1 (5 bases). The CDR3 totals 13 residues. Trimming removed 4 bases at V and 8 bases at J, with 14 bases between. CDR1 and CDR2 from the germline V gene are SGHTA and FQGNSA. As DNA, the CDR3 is TGTGCCAGCAGCTCAGAGGGAGGGGCCGGCTACACCTTC. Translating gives CASSSEGGAGYTF.

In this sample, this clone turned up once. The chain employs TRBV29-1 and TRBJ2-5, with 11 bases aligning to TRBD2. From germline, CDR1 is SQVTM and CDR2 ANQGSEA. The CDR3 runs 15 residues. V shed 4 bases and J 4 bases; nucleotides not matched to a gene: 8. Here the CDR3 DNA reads TGCAGCGTTGCTAGACTAGCGGGGCGCCTAGAGACCCAGTACTTC. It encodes CSVARLAGRLETQYF. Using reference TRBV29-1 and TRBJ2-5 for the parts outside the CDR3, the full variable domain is SAVISQKPSRDICQRGTSLTIQCQVDSQVTMMFWYRQQPGQSLTLIATANQGSEATYESGFVIDKFPISRPNLTFSTLTVSNMSPEDSSIYLCSVARLAGRLETQYFGPGTRLLVL.

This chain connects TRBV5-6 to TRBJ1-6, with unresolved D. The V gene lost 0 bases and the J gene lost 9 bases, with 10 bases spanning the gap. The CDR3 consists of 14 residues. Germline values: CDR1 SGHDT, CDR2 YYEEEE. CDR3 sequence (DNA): TGTGCCAGCAGCTTGGTTGGGGAAACTTCACCCCTCCACTTT. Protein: CASSLVGETSPLHF. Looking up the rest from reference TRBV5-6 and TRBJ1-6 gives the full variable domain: DAGVTQSPTHLIKTRGQQVTLRCSPKSGHDTVSWYQQALGQGPQFIFQYYEEEERQRGNFPDRFSGHQFPNYSSELNVNALLLGDSALYLCASSLVGETSPLHFGNGTRLTVT.

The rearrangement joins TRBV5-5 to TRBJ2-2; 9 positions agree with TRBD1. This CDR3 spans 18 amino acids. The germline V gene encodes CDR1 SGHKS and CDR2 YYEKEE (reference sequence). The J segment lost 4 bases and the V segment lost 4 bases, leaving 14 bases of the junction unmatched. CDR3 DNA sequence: TGTGCCAGCAGCCCTCGCACCAACAGGGGGCAAAGCACCGGGGAGCTGTTTTTT. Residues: CASSPRTNRGQSTGELFF.

This CDR3 is CASSEGGNEQFF. In DNA form, the CDR3 reads TGTGCCAGCAGCGAGGGAGGGAATGAGCAGTTCTTC. The chain recombines TRBV5-4 with TRBJ2-1; 7 bases map to TRBD2. V lost 4 bases and J lost 7; bases outside the gene matches: 2. The CDR3 covers 12 residues. Germline V gene lookup returns CDR1 SGHNT and CDR2 YYREEE (reference sequence).

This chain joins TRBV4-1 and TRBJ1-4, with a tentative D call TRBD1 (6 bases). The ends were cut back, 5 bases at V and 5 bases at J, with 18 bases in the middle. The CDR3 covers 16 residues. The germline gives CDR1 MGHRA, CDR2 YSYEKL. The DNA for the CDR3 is TGCGCCAGCAGCAGAGGGTGGGGACAACGAAATGAAAAACTGTTTTTT. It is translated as CASSRGWGQRNEKLFF.

CDR3 nucleotide sequence: TGTGCCAGCAGCGAGCGGGGGGGCACAGATACGCAGTATTTT. Translating it yields CASSERGGTDTQYF. This rearrangement joins TRBV9 to TRBJ2-3; 9 bases are a match to TRBD2. The CDR3 contains 14 residues. J lost 1 base, V lost 3 bases, and 0 bases had no gene match. The V gene's germline CDR1 is SGDLS and CDR2 YYNGEE. The full variable domain, completed using reference TRBV9 and TRBJ2-3, is DSGVTQTPKHLITATGQRVTLRCSPRSGDLSVYWYQQSLDQGLQFLIQYYNGEERAKGNILERFSAQQFPDLHSELNLSSLELGDSALYFCASSERGGTDTQYFGPGTRLTVL.

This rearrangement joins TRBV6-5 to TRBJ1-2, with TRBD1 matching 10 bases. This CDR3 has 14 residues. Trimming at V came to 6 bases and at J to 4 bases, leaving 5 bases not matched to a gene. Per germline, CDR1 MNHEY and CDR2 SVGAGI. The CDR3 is CASRPRTGGYGYTF. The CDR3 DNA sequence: TGTGCCAGCAGGCCTCGGACAGGGGGCTATGGCTACACCTTC.

CDR3 sequence: CASSPSVTGELFF. CDR3 DNA: TGTGCCAGCAGCCCGAGCGTCACCGGGGAGCTGTTTTTT. The V call is TRBV11-3, the J call TRBJ2-2; D call uncertain. The V end was cut by 5 bases, the J end by 4 bases, with 8 bases between. From germline, CDR1 is SGHNT and CDR2 YENEEA. This CDR3 is 13 amino acids long.

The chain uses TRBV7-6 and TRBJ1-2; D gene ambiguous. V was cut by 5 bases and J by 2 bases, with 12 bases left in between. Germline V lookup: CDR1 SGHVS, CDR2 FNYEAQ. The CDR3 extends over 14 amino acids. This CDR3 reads CASSPEAVNYGYTF. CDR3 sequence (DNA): TGTGCCAGCAGCCCAGAGGCGGTGAACTATGGCTACACCTTC.

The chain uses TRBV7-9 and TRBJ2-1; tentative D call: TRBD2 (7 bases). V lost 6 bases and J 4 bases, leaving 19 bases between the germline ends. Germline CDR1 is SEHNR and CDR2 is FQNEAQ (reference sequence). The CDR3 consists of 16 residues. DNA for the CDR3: TGTGCCAGCAGTCCCAGGGGAGCGGGGCAATACAATGAGCAGTTCTTC. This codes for CASSPRGAGQYNEQFF.

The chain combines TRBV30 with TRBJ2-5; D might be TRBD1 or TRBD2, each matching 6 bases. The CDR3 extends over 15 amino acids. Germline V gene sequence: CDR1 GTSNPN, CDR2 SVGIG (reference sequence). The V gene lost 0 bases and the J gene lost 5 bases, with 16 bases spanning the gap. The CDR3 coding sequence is TGTGCCTGGAGTGTAGGGGGGACCCCCGGGGAGACCCAGTACTTC. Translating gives CAWSVGGTPGETQYF.

The CDR3 DNA is TGTGCCAGCAGCCCCGGACAGGGCCATCAGCCCCAGCATTTT. Its protein is CASSPGQGHQPQHF. The V and J genes are TRBV6-5 and TRBJ1-5, with TRBD1 matching 8 bases. V lost 6 bases to trimming and J lost 5 bases; unmatched junction nucleotides: 6. The CDR3 length is 14 residues. Per the germline V gene, CDR1 is MNHEY and CDR2 is SVGAGI.

As DNA, the CDR3 is TGCAGTGCTACCAGATACAATGAGCAGTTCTTC. Translating gives CSATRYNEQFF. The chain joins TRBV20-1 to TRBJ2-1; the D is unclear. Germline V gives CDR1 DFQATT, CDR2 SNEGSKA (reference sequence). CDR3 length: 11 amino acids. Trimming removed 4 bases from V and 4 bases from J, with 5 bases in between.

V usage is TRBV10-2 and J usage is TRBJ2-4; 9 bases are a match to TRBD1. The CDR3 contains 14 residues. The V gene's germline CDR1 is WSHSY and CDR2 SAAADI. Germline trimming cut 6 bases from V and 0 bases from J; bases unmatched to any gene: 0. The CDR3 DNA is TGCGCCAGCAGGGACAGGGGAGCCAAAAACATTCAGTACTTC. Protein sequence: CASRDRGAKNIQYF.

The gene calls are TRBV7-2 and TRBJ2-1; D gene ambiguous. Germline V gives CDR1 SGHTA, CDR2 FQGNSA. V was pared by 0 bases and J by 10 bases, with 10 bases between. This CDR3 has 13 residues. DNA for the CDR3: TGTGCCAGCAGCTTAGCGCTGGGGTTCGAGCAGTTCTTC. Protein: CASSLALGFEQFF. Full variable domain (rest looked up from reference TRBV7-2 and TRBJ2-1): GAGVSQSPSNKVTEKGKDVELRCDPISGHTALYWYRQSLGQGLEFLIYFQGNSAPDKSGLPSDRFSAERTGGSVSTLTIQRTQQEDSAVYLCASSLALGFEQFFGPGTRLTVL.

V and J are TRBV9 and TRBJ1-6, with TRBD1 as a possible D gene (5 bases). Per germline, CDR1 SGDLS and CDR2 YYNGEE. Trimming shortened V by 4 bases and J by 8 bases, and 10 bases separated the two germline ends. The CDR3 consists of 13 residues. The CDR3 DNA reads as TGTGCCAGCAGCTCGGGACCGCATTCACCCCTCCACTTT. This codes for CASSSGPHSPLHF.

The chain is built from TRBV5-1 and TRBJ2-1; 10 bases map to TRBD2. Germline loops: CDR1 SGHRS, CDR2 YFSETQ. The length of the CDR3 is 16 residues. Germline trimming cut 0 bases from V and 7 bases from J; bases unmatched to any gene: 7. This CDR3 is CASSLAGDSGGNEQFF. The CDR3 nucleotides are TGCGCCAGCAGCTTGGCCGGGGATAGCGGGGGGAATGAGCAGTTCTTC.